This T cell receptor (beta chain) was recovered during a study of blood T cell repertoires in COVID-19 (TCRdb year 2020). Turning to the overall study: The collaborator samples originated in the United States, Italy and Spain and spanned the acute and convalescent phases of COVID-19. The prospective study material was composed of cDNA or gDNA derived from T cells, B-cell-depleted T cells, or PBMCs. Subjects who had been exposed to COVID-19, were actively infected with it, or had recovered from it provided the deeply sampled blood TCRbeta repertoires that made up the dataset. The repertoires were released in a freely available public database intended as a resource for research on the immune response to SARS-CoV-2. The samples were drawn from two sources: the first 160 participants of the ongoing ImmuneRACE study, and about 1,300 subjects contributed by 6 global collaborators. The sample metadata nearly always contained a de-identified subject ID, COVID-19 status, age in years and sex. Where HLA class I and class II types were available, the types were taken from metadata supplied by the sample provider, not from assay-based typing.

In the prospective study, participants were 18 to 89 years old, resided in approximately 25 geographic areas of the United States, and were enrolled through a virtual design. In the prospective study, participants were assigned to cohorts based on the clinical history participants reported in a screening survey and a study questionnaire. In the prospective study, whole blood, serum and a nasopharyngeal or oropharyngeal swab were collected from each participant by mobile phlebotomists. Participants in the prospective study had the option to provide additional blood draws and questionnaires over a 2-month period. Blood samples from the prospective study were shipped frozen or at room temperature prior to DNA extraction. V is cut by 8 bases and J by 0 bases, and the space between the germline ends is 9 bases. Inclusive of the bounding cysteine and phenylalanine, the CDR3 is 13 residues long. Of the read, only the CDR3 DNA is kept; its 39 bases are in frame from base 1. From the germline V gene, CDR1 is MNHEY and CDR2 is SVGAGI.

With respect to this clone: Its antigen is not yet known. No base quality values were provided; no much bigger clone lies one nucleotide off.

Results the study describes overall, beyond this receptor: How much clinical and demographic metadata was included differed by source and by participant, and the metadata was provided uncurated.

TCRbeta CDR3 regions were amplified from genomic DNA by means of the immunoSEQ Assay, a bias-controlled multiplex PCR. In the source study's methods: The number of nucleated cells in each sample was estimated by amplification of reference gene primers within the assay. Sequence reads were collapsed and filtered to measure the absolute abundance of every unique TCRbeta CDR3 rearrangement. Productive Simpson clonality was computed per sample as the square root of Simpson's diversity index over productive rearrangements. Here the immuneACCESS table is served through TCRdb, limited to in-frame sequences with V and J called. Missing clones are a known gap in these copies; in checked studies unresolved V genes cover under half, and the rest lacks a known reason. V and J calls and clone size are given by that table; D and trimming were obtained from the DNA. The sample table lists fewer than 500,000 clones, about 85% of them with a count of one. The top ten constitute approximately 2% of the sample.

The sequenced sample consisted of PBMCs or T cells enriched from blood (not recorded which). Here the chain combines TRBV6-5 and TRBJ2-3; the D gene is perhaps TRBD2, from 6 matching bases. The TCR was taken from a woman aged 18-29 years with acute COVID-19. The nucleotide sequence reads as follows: TGTGCCAGCCAGGCGGGGAGCACAGATACGCAGTATTTT. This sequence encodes CASQAGSTDTQYF.